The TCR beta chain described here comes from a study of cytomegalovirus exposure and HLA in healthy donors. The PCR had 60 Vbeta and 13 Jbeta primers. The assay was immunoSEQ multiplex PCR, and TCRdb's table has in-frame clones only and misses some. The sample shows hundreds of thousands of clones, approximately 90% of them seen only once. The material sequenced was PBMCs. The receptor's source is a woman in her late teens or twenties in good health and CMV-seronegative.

The CDR3 sequence is CASSSVDGGKGEAFF. The CDR3, as DNA: TGCGCCAGCAGCTCCGTGGACGGCGGAAAGGGGGAAGCTTTCTTT. The chain carries TRBV5-1 and TRBJ1-1; maybe TRBD1 (5 bases). V was trimmed by 3 bases and J by 8 bases, leaving 20 bases between them. The germline CDR1 and CDR2 sequences are SGHRS and YFSETQ. This CDR3 region has 15 residues. The full variable domain, in which reference TRBV5-1 and TRBJ1-1 provide the parts outside the CDR3, is KAGVTQTPRYLIKTRGQQVTLSCSPISGHRSVSWYQQTPGQGLQFLFEYFSETQRNKGNFPGRFSGRQFSNSRSEMNVSTLELGDSALYLCASSSVDGGKGEAFFGQGTRLTVV.